Below, 31 T cell receptor beta chains from the same sample are listed, as sequenced in a study of blood T cell repertoires in COVID-19. Only in-frame clones appear in the TCRdb table, and some are missing; sequencing was by immunoSEQ multiplex PCR. The sample includes about 330,000 clones, roughly 90% seen only once; the top ten take roughly 18%. The specimen was PBMCs or T cells enriched from blood (not recorded which). These receptors originate from a woman aged 25-40 years who had recovered from COVID-19.

This chain links TRBV18 with TRBJ1-2; D is ambiguous. The germline gives CDR1 KGHSH, CDR2 LQKENI. The CDR3 runs 13 residues. V lost 1 base and J 4 bases, leaving 7 bases between the germline ends. CDR3 coding DNA: TGTGCCAGCTCACCACGGGAGGCCTATGGCTACACCTTC. It encodes CASSPREAYGYTF.

This clone was found once. J is TRBJ1-1 and V is TRBV7-9; D unclear. In germline, CDR1 is SEHNR, CDR2 FQNEAQ (reference sequence). The CDR3 consists of 14 residues. Trimming stripped 2 bases from V and 3 bases from J, with 10 bases between. The CDR3 DNA reads as TGTGCCAGCAGCTTACAGCTCGGGGACACTGAAGCTTTCTTT. Its protein is CASSLQLGDTEAFF.

The J gene is TRBJ1-5, the V gene TRBV7-9, with 11 bases identical to TRBD1. Unmatched junction bases numbered 4, after V lost 7 bases and J lost 5 bases. This CDR3 comprises 14 residues. Germline V CDR1 and CDR2: SEHNR, FQNEAQ (reference sequence). The DNA for the CDR3 is TGTGCCAGCACAACGGGACAGGGGGATCAGCCCCAGCATTTT. Its translation is CASTTGQGDQPQHF. The full variable domain, its missing parts supplied by reference TRBV7-9 and TRBJ1-5, is DTGVSQNPRHKITKRGQNVTFRCDPISEHNRLYWYRQTLGQGPEFLTYFQNEAQLEKSRLLSDRFSAERPKGSFSTLEIQRTEQGDSAMYLCASTTGQGDQPQHFGDGTRLSIL.

This clone turned up a few times. The J gene is TRBJ1-1, the V gene TRBV2; TRBD1 matches at 9 bases. Germline CDR1 SNHLY, CDR2 FYNNEI. CDR3 length equals 12 residues. Trimming took 6 bases from V and 8 from J; bases not matched to a gene: 4. The CDR3 spells CASSRGQGEAFF. The CDR3 DNA reads TGTGCCAGCAGCCGTGGACAGGGGGAAGCTTTCTTT.

In its sample, this clone was seen a few times. V usage is TRBV7-2 and J usage is TRBJ2-7, with a weak D call TRBD2 (6 bases). The CDR3 consists of 14 residues. Trimming took off 1 base at V and 3 bases at J, with 10 bases between the two ends. In germline, CDR1 is SGHTA, CDR2 FQGNSA. This CDR3 is CASSLVGGVYEQYF. The DNA for the CDR3 is TGTGCCAGCAGCTTAGTGGGGGGAGTCTACGAGCAGTACTTC.

The chain employs TRBV15 and TRBJ1-1, with a possible D match to TRBD1 (6 bases). The length of the CDR3 is 14 residues. CDR1 and CDR2 from the germline V gene are LNHNV and YYDKDF (reference sequence). Trimming stripped 3 bases from V and 0 bases from J, with 8 bases between. DNA of the CDR3: TGTGCCACCAGCAGGGACAGTTTGAACACTGAAGCTTTCTTT. Translating gives CATSRDSLNTEAFF.

The table lists this clone with a count of one. The J gene is TRBJ1-2, the V gene TRBV12-3 or TRBV12-4, with D possibly matching TRBD1 (5 bases). The V end lost 3 bases, the J end lost 4 bases, and 9 bases lay between the germline ends. The CDR3 loop spans 13 amino acids. The CDR3 DNA reads as TGTGCCAGCAGTTTGTCCGGGGGCTATGGCTACACCTTC. Protein: CASSLSGGYGYTF.

The chain is built from TRBV6-2 or TRBV6-3 and TRBJ2-2, with D tentatively TRBD1 (5 bases). V lost 5 bases to trimming and J lost 7 bases, with 11 bases between them. The CDR3 consists of 13 residues. Germline V lookup: CDR1 MNHEY, CDR2 SVGEGT. The CDR3 region has the DNA TGTGCCAGCAGTCTCAGGGTTAACGGGGAGCTGTTTTTT. Encoded protein: CASSLRVNGELFF.

V is TRBV28 and J is TRBJ1-3; 11 nucleotides agree with TRBD1. Germline trimming cut 7 bases from V and 2 bases from J; bases unmatched to any gene: 4. The CDR3 loop spans 15 amino acids. The germline V gene encodes CDR1 MDHEN and CDR2 SYDVKM. Here the CDR3 DNA reads TGTGCCAGCACCGCGGACAGGGGGCCTGGAAACACCATATATTTT. Amino acids: CASTADRGPGNTIYF.

The chain combines TRBV4-2 with TRBJ1-2; a possible D gene is TRBD1 (5 bases). The CDR3 covers 16 residues. CDR1 LGHNA and CDR2 YNFKEQ come from the germline V gene. Trimming cost V 1 base and J 0 bases, with 12 bases left between them. The CDR3 DNA is TGTGCCAGCAGCCAAGGATTCAGGGAAGCTAACTATGGCTACACCTTC. This sequence encodes CASSQGFREANYGYTF.

Details on this clone: Mismatch with germline at one junction end may stem from a read error. The V gene is TRBV6-1, the J gene TRBJ2-7; 15 bases align to TRBD2. The CDR3 is 15 residues long. The V gene's germline CDR1 is MNHNS and CDR2 SASEGT. CDR3 sequence: CASSEGTSGRSEQYF. For the CDR3, the DNA is TGTGCCAGCAGCGAAGGGACTAGCGGGAGGAGCGAGCAGTACTTC.

V usage is TRBV28 and J usage is TRBJ1-6; 9 bases are a match to TRBD1. V was pared by 8 bases and J by 7 bases, with 6 bases of the junction left unmatched. The CDR3 is 14 residues long. Germline V CDR1 and CDR2: MDHEN, SYDVKM. This CDR3 is CASRGGQGNSPLHF. CDR3 bases: TGTGCCAGCCGAGGAGGACAGGGGAATTCACCCCTCCACTTT.

This chain uses TRBV24-1 with TRBJ2-2; no clear D. With 3 bases removed from V and 4 bases from J, the gap between germline ends came to 5 bases. The CDR3 runs 13 residues. The germline V gene has CDR1 KGHDR and CDR2 SFDVKD. CDR3 sequence: CATSDPGTGELFF. CDR3 DNA: TGTGCCACCAGTGATCCCGGCACCGGGGAGCTGTTTTTT.

This chain links TRBV19 with TRBJ1-1; D gene ambiguous. The CDR3 is made up of 15 amino acids. V was shortened by 1 base and J by 3 bases, with 12 bases between the two germline ends. CDR1 and CDR2 (germline): LNHDA, SQIVND (reference sequence). The CDR3 sequence: CASSIGFGGDTEAFF. DNA of the CDR3: TGTGCCAGTAGTATAGGATTTGGCGGAGACACTGAAGCTTTCTTT. Complete variable domain (other parts from reference TRBV19 and TRBJ1-1): DGGITQSPKYLFRKEGQNVTLSCEQNLNHDAMYWYRQDPGQGLRLIYYSQIVNDFQKGDIAEGYSVSREKKESFPLTVTSAQKNPTAFYLCASSIGFGGDTEAFFGQGTRLTVV.

This chain uses TRBV24-1 with TRBJ2-2; D is unresolved. The CDR3 has 12 residues. Deletions cut 5 bases from V and 6 bases from J, with 6 bases between. Per the germline V gene, CDR1 is KGHDR and CDR2 is SFDVKD. Here the CDR3 reads CATSGAPGELFF. CDR3 nucleotides: TGTGCCACCAGTGGAGCCCCCGGGGAGCTGTTTTTT.

The V call is TRBV29-1, the J call TRBJ1-1; 10 positions match TRBD1. CDR1 is SQVTM and CDR2 is ANQGSEA in the germline V gene. The CDR3 runs 14 residues. V shed 4 bases, J shed 1 base, and the junction held 3 bases outside the gene matches. As DNA, the CDR3 is TGCAGCGTTGGCGGGACAGGGGCGAACACTGAAGCTTTCTTT. Translated, it gives CSVGGTGANTEAFF.

The CDR3 is CASSPVGVSNGNEQYF. The CDR3, as DNA: TGTGCCAGCAGCCCGGTCGGGGTTTCGAACGGCAACGAGCAGTACTTC. This chain uses TRBV7-3 with TRBJ2-7; TRBD2 is a possible D gene (5 bases). This CDR3 contains 16 residues. The V and J ends lost 5 bases and 5 bases respectively, with 22 bases between them. The germline V gene has CDR1 SGHTA and CDR2 FQGTGA.

This clone was counted between two and nine times. The chain couples TRBV9 to TRBJ2-5; 9 bases line up with TRBD2. The V gene end was trimmed by 0 bases and the J gene end by 1 base; junction bases not matched to a gene: 4. Germline V gene data show CDR1 as SGDLS and CDR2 as YYNGEE. The CDR3 is 16 amino acids. CDR3 nucleotides: TGTGCCAGCAGCGTAGCGTTTAGCGGGGGCCAAGAGACCCAGTACTTC. This translates into CASSVAFSGGQETQYF. The whole variable domain, filled in from reference TRBV9 and TRBJ2-5, reads DSGVTQTPKHLITATGQRVTLRCSPRSGDLSVYWYQQSLDQGLQFLIQYYNGEERAKGNILERFSAQQFPDLHSELNLSSLELGDSALYFCASSVAFSGGQETQYFGPGTRLLVL.

This clone was seen only a few times. The chain couples TRBV7-9 to TRBJ1-1, with a tentative D call TRBD1 (5 bases). V was clipped by 8 bases and J by 2 bases, with 12 bases between them. CDR1 and CDR2 from the germline V gene are SEHNR and FQNEAQ (reference sequence). The CDR3 runs to 13 residues. The CDR3 sequence is CASGQTANTEAFF. The CDR3 coding sequence is TGTGCCAGCGGCCAGACAGCTAACACTGAAGCTTTCTTT. Filled out from reference TRBV7-9 and TRBJ1-1, the complete variable domain reads DTGVSQNPRHKITKRGQNVTFRCDPISEHNRLYWYRQTLGQGPEFLTYFQNEAQLEKSRLLSDRFSAERPKGSFSTLEIQRTEQGDSAMYLCASGQTANTEAFFGQGTRLTVV.

The V call is TRBV5-4, the J call TRBJ2-4; 11 bases are a match to TRBD2. Trimming removed 2 bases from V and 0 bases from J; junction bases left unmatched: 7. From germline, CDR1 is SGHNT and CDR2 YYREEE (reference sequence). The CDR3 extends over 18 amino acids. The CDR3 reads CASSLPGLAGSAKNIQYF. Here the CDR3 DNA reads TGTGCCAGCAGCTTACCAGGACTAGCGGGTTCAGCCAAAAACATTCAGTACTTC.

V and J are TRBV5-1 and TRBJ2-7; 13 nucleotides line up with TRBD2. CDR1 and CDR2 (germline): SGHRS, YFSETQ. The CDR3 is 16 residues long. Trimming at V came to 0 bases and at J to 5 bases, leaving 5 bases not matched to a gene. DNA for the CDR3: TGCGCCAGCAGCTTGGGAGGGACTAGCGGGGTAGACGAGCAGTACTTC. It specifies CASSLGGTSGVDEQYF.

The genes are TRBV11-2 and TRBJ2-3; TRBD2 agrees at 8 bases. The germline V gene has CDR1 SGHAT and CDR2 FQNNGV. V lost 5 bases and J lost 1; bases outside the gene matches: 11. The CDR3 loop spans 17 amino acids. CDR3 nucleotides: TGTGCCAGCAGCCGGCCACCTTTGACTAGCGGCACAGATACGCAGTATTTT. The encoded protein is CASSRPPLTSGTDTQYF.

The genes are TRBV19 and TRBJ1-2; the match to TRBD1 covers 9 bases. Germline V lookup: CDR1 LNHDA, CDR2 SQIVND (reference sequence). The CDR3 spans 13 residues. The V segment lost 5 bases and the J segment 8 bases; nucleotides outside the gene matches: 6. The CDR3 DNA follows: TGTGCCAGTAGTGCACAGGGGGCAGGGGGCTACACCTTC. This codes for CASSAQGAGGYTF.

This chain connects TRBV6-5 to TRBJ2-3; D is unresolved. CDR1 and CDR2 (germline): MNHEY, SVGAGI. V lost 11 bases to trimming and J lost 2 bases, with 8 bases between them. This CDR3 region has 11 residues. The CDR3 DNA follows: TGTGCCTGCGCCAACACAGATACGCAGTATTTT. Its translation: CACANTDTQYF.

Points on this clone: The sample holds other DNA sequences that translate to the same CDR3. This chain links TRBV7-9 with TRBJ1-1; TRBD1 is a possible D gene (5 bases). The V gene lost 5 bases and the J gene lost 4 bases, with 8 bases spanning the gap. The length of the CDR3 is 12 residues. The V gene's germline CDR1 is SEHNR and CDR2 FQNEAQ (reference sequence). DNA of the CDR3: TGTGCCAGCAGCCAGGGCGGCACTGAAGCTTTCTTT. Its protein is CASSQGGTEAFF.

This clone appeared a few times. The V call is TRBV6-1, the J call TRBJ2-3; 12 bases agree with TRBD2. The CDR3 length is 15 residues. V was clipped by 2 bases and J by 4 bases; unmatched bases: 1. Germline-derived CDR1 and CDR2 are MNHNS and SASEGT. DNA of the CDR3: TGTGCCAGCAGTGAACTAGCGGGAGGGCCAGATACGCAGTATTTT. The encoded protein is CASSELAGGPDTQYF.

The chain couples TRBV4-3 to TRBJ1-1; 9 bases are shared with TRBD1. Germline trimming cut 4 bases from V and 1 base from J; bases unmatched to any gene: 1. This CDR3 has 14 residues. Germline values: CDR1 LGHNA, CDR2 YSLEER. The CDR3 DNA follows: TGCGCCAGCAGCCCGGGACAGGGGAACACTGAAGCTTTCTTT. Residues: CASSPGQGNTEAFF.

The V gene is TRBV19, the J gene TRBJ1-3; TRBD1 matches at 8 bases. The V and J ends lost 3 bases and 2 bases, in that order; junction bases with no gene match: 24. This CDR3 spans 22 amino acids. CDR1 LNHDA and CDR2 SQIVND come from the germline V gene (reference sequence). This chain's CDR3 is CASSIAASGTGETGPPGNTIYF. The CDR3 bases are TGTGCCAGTAGTATCGCCGCCTCAGGGACAGGAGAAACCGGACCCCCTGGAAACACCATATATTTT.

The V call is TRBV11-2, the J call TRBJ2-1, with TRBD2 matching 11 bases. Germline trimming cut 6 bases from V and 6 bases from J; bases unmatched to any gene: 4. Germline CDR1 is SGHAT and CDR2 is FQNNGV. The CDR3 extends over 14 amino acids. CDR3 protein: CASRTSGSGNEQFF. The CDR3, as DNA: TGTGCCAGCAGAACTAGCGGGAGTGGCAATGAGCAGTTCTTC.

This chain links TRBV28 with TRBJ1-5; D gene ambiguous. The length of the CDR3 is 12 residues. Per germline, CDR1 MDHEN and CDR2 SYDVKM. The V gene lost 4 bases and the J gene lost 7 bases, with 8 bases spanning the gap. This chain's CDR3 is CASSWVEQPQHF. Here the CDR3 DNA reads TGTGCCAGCAGTTGGGTGGAGCAGCCCCAGCATTTT.

The chain recombines TRBV9 with TRBJ1-2, with 8 positions matching TRBD1. The CDR3 extends over 16 amino acids. The germline V gene encodes CDR1 SGDLS and CDR2 YYNGEE. After removal of 3 bases from V and 7 bases from J, the junction contained 14 bases not matched to a gene. CDR3 in amino acids: CASSAPSLEDRAGYTF. CDR3 nucleotide sequence: TGTGCCAGCAGCGCACCAAGTCTGGAGGACAGGGCTGGCTACACCTTC.